This paragraph reports one T cell receptor (beta chain). Antigen unknown. This entry comes from a study of cytomegalovirus exposure and HLA in healthy donors. The PCR had 60 Vbeta and 13 Jbeta primers. This table comes from immunoSEQ multiplex PCR, and its TCRdb copy is limited to in-frame clones, with some not included. This repertoire shows a few hundred thousand clones, around 85% found once; its top ten account for approximately 0.22%. Overall study findings and caveats: Being productive about 87% or about 30% of the time was typical of most TCR beta V segments in an earlier analysis. Association of approximately 18,000 TCR beta sequences with HLA alleles was found at 0.05 false discovery rate in a later analysis.

Trimming shortened V by 1 base and J by 2 bases, and 15 bases separated the two germline ends. CDR1 is LNHDA and CDR2 is SQIVND in the germline V gene (reference sequence). The CDR3 length is 16 residues. This clonotype originated in a girl aged 2-10 years in good health and CMV-seronegative. The sample taken for sequencing was PBMCs. The genes are TRBV19 and TRBJ2-7; D ambiguous. The CDR3 sequence: CASSIGGGTTTYEQYF. The CDR3 DNA sequence: TGTGCCAGTAGTATAGGAGGCGGCACCACTACCTACGAGCAGTACTTC.